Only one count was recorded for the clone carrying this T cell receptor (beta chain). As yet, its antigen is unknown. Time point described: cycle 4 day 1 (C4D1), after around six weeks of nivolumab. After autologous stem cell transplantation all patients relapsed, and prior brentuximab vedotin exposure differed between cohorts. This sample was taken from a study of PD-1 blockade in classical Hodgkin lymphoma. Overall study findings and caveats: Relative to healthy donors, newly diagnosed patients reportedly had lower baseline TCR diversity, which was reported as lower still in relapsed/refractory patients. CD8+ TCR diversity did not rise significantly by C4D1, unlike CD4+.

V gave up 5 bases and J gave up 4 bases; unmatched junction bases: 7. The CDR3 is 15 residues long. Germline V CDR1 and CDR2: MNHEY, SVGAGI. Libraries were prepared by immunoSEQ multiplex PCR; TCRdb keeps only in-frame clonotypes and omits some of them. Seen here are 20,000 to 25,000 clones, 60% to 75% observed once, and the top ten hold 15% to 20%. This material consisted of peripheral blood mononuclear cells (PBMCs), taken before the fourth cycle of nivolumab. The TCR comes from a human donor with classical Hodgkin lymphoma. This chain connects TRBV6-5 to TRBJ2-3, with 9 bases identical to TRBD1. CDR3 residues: CASSPHRGRADTQYF. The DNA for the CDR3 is TGTGCCAGCAGTCCCCACAGGGGGCGTGCAGATACGCAGTATTTT.